These 9 T cell receptor beta chains share one sample of origin, sequenced in a study of response to subunit inactivated influenza vaccine. TCRdb recomputed calls from the RT-PCR reads with MiXCR, one row per CDR3 protein. Counted here are under 850,000 distinct CDR3 sequences, roughly 20% occurring once; the ten biggest clones make up approximately 11%. The input for sequencing was PBMCs from blood, taken roughly 5 days after vaccination. The receptor source for this set is a man aged 45 to 65 who received an inactivated influenza vaccine.

This clonotype was picked up many times. The CDR3 coding sequence is TGTGCCAGCAGCTTATATCACCTCACCACCGGAAACACCATATATTTT. Encoded protein: CASSLYHLTTGNTIYF. This chain links TRBV7-2 with TRBJ1-3; D call uncertain. This CDR3 is 16 amino acids long. Germline V CDR1 and CDR2: SGHTA, FQGNSA. Trimming shortened V by 2 bases and J by 4 bases, and 15 bases separated the two germline ends.

This clonotype was observed at least ten times. This chain uses TRBV7-2 with TRBJ2-3, with D unclear. V lost 2 bases and J 2 bases, leaving 2 bases between the germline ends. The CDR3 sequence is 12 residues long. Germline V gene data show CDR1 as SGHTA and CDR2 as FQGNSA. The CDR3 is CASSLITDTQYF. CDR3 coding DNA: TGTGCCAGCAGCTTAATCACAGATACGCAGTATTTT.

Only a few counts were recorded for this clonotype. The chain joins TRBV5-1 to TRBJ2-3; D uncertain. The ends were cut back, 0 bases at V and 3 bases at J, with 8 bases in the middle. The germline V gene has CDR1 SGHRS and CDR2 YFSETQ. The CDR3 consists of 14 residues. DNA of the CDR3: TGCGCCAGCAGCTTGGCCACCGTGACAGATACGCAGTATTTT. Amino acid sequence: CASSLATVTDTQYF.

The chain employs TRBV7-6 and TRBJ2-7, with TRBD1 matching over 7 bases. The CDR3 runs to 12 residues. Per the germline V gene, CDR1 is SGHVS and CDR2 is FNYEAQ. V shed 5 bases and J 6 bases; nucleotides not matched to a gene: 4. CDR3 sequence reads: CASSPGTAEQYF. CDR3 nucleotides: TGTGCCAGCAGCCCCGGGACAGCCGAGCAGTACTTC.

The rearrangement joins TRBV7-3 to TRBJ2-5, with 9 bases matching TRBD1. V gave up 4 bases and J gave up 5 bases; unmatched junction bases: 11. The CDR3 sequence is 16 residues long. CDR1 and CDR2 (germline): SGHTA, FQGTGA. The CDR3 reads CASSSAGGTGRETQYF. The CDR3 nucleotides are TGTGCCAGCAGCTCCGCTGGGGGGACAGGGCGGGAGACCCAGTACTTC.

This clonotype was seen at least ten times. The chain joins TRBV12-3 or TRBV12-4 to TRBJ2-3; a weak D match, TRBD1 (6 bases). The CDR3 covers 14 residues. V lost 2 bases and J 5 bases, leaving 11 bases between the germline ends. CDR3 DNA sequence: TGTGCCAGCAGTTTAAGACAGGAAGGAGATACGCAGTATTTT. Translation gives CASSLRQEGDTQYF.

There are a few counts of this clonotype. This sequence joins TRBV24-1 and TRBJ2-7; possible D gene TRBD2, 6 bases. Trimming stripped 3 bases from V and 6 bases from J, with 14 bases between. This CDR3 comprises 14 residues. The germline gives CDR1 KGHDR, CDR2 SFDVKD. CDR3 residues: CATSDPTLRGEQYF. For the CDR3, the DNA is TGTGCCACCAGTGATCCGACCCTGCGGGGCGAGCAGTACTTC.

The chain has TRBV20-1 and TRBJ1-5; D call uncertain. CDR1 is DFQATT, CDR2 SNEGSKA, per germline (reference sequence). The CDR3 sequence is 13 residues long. V lost 1 base, J lost 4 bases, and 8 bases lay in between. CDR3 protein: CSARGAANQPQHF. The CDR3 nucleotides read TGCAGTGCTAGAGGGGCAGCTAATCAGCCCCAGCATTTT.

This clonotype was seen more than once but under ten times. The chain recombines TRBV11-2 with TRBJ1-1; D is perhaps TRBD1 (5 bases). The germline V gene has CDR1 SGHAT and CDR2 FQNNGV. Trimming removed 1 base from V and 5 bases from J, with 11 bases in between. The CDR3 extends over 14 amino acids. As DNA, the CDR3 is TGTGCCAGCAGCTTAGTTAAGGGGCGAACTGAAGCTTTCTTT. It yields the protein CASSLVKGRTEAFF.